What follows are 8 T cell receptor beta chains derived from one specimen sequenced in a study of brain T cells in children with intractable seizures. Some clones are missing from TCRdb's copy, which holds only in-frame ones; the method was immunoSEQ multiplex PCR. The table includes about 64,000 clones, approximately 95% detected once. The specimen comprised peripheral blood, sampled at surgery. The receptors stem from a boy less than two years old with focal cortical dysplasia and intractable seizures.

This chain connects TRBV7-2 to TRBJ2-7; TRBD2 agrees at 13 bases. The J segment lost 7 bases and the V segment lost 0 bases, leaving 6 bases of the junction unmatched. The CDR3 has 16 residues. From germline, CDR1 is SGHTA and CDR2 FQGNSA. CDR3 region: CASSLAGLAGFVEQYF. The CDR3 nucleotides read TGTGCCAGCAGCTTAGCGGGACTAGCGGGATTCGTTGAGCAGTACTTC. The complete variable domain, with remaining parts taken from reference TRBV7-2 and TRBJ2-7, reads GAGVSQSPSNKVTEKGKDVELRCDPISGHTALYWYRQSLGQGLEFLIYFQGNSAPDKSGLPSDRFSAERTGGSVSTLTIQRTQQEDSAVYLCASSLAGLAGFVEQYFGPGTRLTVT.

In regard to this clone: At one end the junction does not follow the germline gene, possibly because of a read error. The gene calls are TRBV12-3 or TRBV12-4 and TRBJ2-7; TRBD2 might be the D (5 bases). The CDR3 runs 12 residues. CDR3 protein: CASSLARNEQYF. The CDR3 DNA is TGTGCCAGCAGTCTAGCCCGGAACGAGCAGTACTTC.

V and J are TRBV20-1 and TRBJ2-2; 10 bases are a match to TRBD1. The CDR3 is made up of 16 amino acids. V lost 3 bases to trimming and J lost 3 bases; unmatched junction nucleotides: 7. CDR1 is DFQATT and CDR2 is SNEGSKA in the germline V gene (reference sequence). The DNA of the CDR3 is TGCAGTGCTAGTAATACGGGACAGGGGTACACCGGGGAGCTGTTTTTT. Amino acids: CSASNTGQGYTGELFF.

The chain couples TRBV7-3 to TRBJ2-3, with 9 bases fitting TRBD2. Germline V gives CDR1 SGHTA, CDR2 FQGTGA. The CDR3 consists of 14 residues. V lost 5 bases and J lost 5; bases outside the gene matches: 5. The CDR3 DNA reads as TGTGCCAGCAGCCCGGGACTAGCAGGAGATACGCAGTATTTT. Protein product: CASSPGLAGDTQYF.

The chain links TRBV7-7 to TRBJ2-3; 11 positions agree with TRBD2. Germline CDR1 SSHAT, CDR2 FNYEAQ (reference sequence). The CDR3 has 15 amino acids. The junction had 2 bases not matched to a gene; V was cut back by 0 bases and J by 6 bases. The CDR3 protein is CASSLASGGADTQYF. In DNA form, the CDR3 reads TGTGCCAGCAGCTTAGCTAGCGGGGGGGCCGATACGCAGTATTTT.

The V call is TRBV27, the J call TRBJ2-6, with TRBD2 as a possible D gene (5 bases). Between the trimmed V and J ends, which lost 6 bases and 2 bases, there was a span of 14 bases. The CDR3 sequence is 16 residues long. Germline V gene data show CDR1 as MNHEY and CDR2 as SMNVEV (reference sequence). The CDR3 bases are TGTGCCAGCAGAGCCGAGGCGGGCACTGGGGCCAACGTCCTGACTTTC. Translating gives CASRAEAGTGANVLTF.

The chain is built from TRBV28 and TRBJ2-7; D possibly corresponds to TRBD1 (6 bases). V gave up 2 bases and J gave up 2 bases, with 13 bases separating them. CDR3 size: 15 residues. Germline-derived CDR1 and CDR2 are MDHEN and SYDVKM. Here the CDR3 DNA reads TGTGCCAGCAGTTTAATGGGGGCCCGACCCTACGAGCAGTACTTC. Residues: CASSLMGARPYEQYF.

J is TRBJ2-7 and V is TRBV3-1 (or the pseudogene TRBV3-2); 8 positions match TRBD1. The V gene end was trimmed by 0 bases and the J gene end by 6 bases; junction bases not matched to a gene: 10. The CDR3 runs to 16 residues. Looked up from germline, CDR1 is LGHDT and CDR2 is YNNKEL (reference sequence). The CDR3 DNA is TGTGCCAGCAGCCAAGATCGAACCGGGACAGGCATCGAGCAGTACTTC. Its protein product is CASSQDRTGTGIEQYF.